The 10 T cell receptor beta chains presented below share a single source sample, sequenced in a study of cytomegalovirus exposure and HLA in healthy donors. PCR used 60 Vbeta primers and 13 Jbeta primers. Profiling relied on immunoSEQ multiplex PCR, and the TCRdb table lists in-frame clones only, not all of them. The profile shows about 190,000 clones, around 82% of them singletons. Sample: PBMCs. All receptors come from a man aged 18-30 years in good health and CMV-seronegative.

The chain joins TRBV5-4 to TRBJ1-1; perhaps TRBD1 as D (6 bases). Germline CDR1 and CDR2: SGHNT and YYREEE (reference sequence). This CDR3 is 14 amino acids long. Trimming pared 4 bases from V and 5 bases from J, leaving 15 bases between. CDR3 sequence: CASSKNRVETEAFF. The CDR3 DNA sequence: TGTGCCAGCAGCAAAAACAGGGTTGAGACTGAAGCTTTCTTT.

The V gene is TRBV29-1, the J gene TRBJ2-3; 8 bases line up with TRBD2. The CDR3 sequence is 13 residues long. V trimming: 7 bases; J trimming: 2 bases; junction bases outside the gene matches: 5. Germline CDR1 SQVTM, CDR2 ANQGSEA. The CDR3 DNA sequence: TGCAGCGGGGGGACTAGGTCCACAGATACGCAGTATTTT. Protein: CSGGTRSTDTQYF.

The gene calls are TRBV4-1 and TRBJ2-2, with TRBD2 matching 10 bases. Trimming at V came to 4 bases and at J to 3 bases, leaving 11 bases not matched to a gene. This CDR3 is 18 amino acids long. From germline, CDR1 is MGHRA and CDR2 YSYEKL. In nucleotides, the CDR3 is TGCGCCAGCAGCCCACGAGGACTAGCGGCCTCGGACACCGGGGAGCTGTTTTTT. It codes for CASSPRGLAASDTGELFF.

The V call is TRBV29-1, the J call TRBJ2-3; 9 positions agree with TRBD2. CDR3 length: 15 residues. Germline CDR1 reads SQVTM; CDR2 reads ANQGSEA. Trimming at V came to 4 bases and at J to 7 bases, leaving 12 bases not matched to a gene. CDR3 loop: CSVVVVAGVRNTQYF. The CDR3 DNA reads as TGCAGCGTTGTCGTAGTAGCGGGGGTAAGGAATACGCAGTATTTT.

Written as DNA, the CDR3 is TGTGCCAGTAGTCGCTACCAGGAAGTCAACACTGAAGCTTTCTTT. Amino acid sequence: CASSRYQEVNTEAFF. This chain links TRBV19 with TRBJ1-1, with D unclear. Germline V lookup: CDR1 LNHDA, CDR2 SQIVND (reference sequence). The CDR3 extends over 15 amino acids. Trimming cost V 5 bases and J 2 bases, with 15 bases left between them.

The chain joins TRBV6-1 to TRBJ1-5; maybe TRBD1 (5 bases). CDR3 length: 13 residues. V lost 8 bases and J lost 3, with 11 bases in between. The germline gives CDR1 MNHNS, CDR2 SASEGT. Here the CDR3 DNA reads TGTGCCAGCGTCGACAGTCTCAATCAGCCCCAGCATTTT. This codes for CASVDSLNQPQHF.

The chain's CDR3 is CASRDPGRGYTF. The CDR3 DNA sequence: TGTGCCAGCAGGGACCCCGGGAGGGGCTACACCTTC. The chain is built from TRBV2 and TRBJ1-2, with D hard to call. Germline lookup yields CDR1 SNHLY and CDR2 FYNNEI. The ends were cut back, 6 bases at V and 8 bases at J, with 13 bases in the middle. There are 12 residues in the CDR3.

The rearrangement links TRBV2 to TRBJ1-5, with D perhaps matching TRBD1 (5 bases). Trimming removed 3 bases from V and 6 bases from J, with 9 bases in between. This CDR3 region has 13 residues. The V gene's germline CDR1 is SNHLY and CDR2 FYNNEI. CDR3 sequence (DNA): TGTGCCAGCAGTGACAGGGTAGCTCAGCCCCAGCATTTT. It yields the protein CASSDRVAQPQHF.

This sequence joins TRBV30 and TRBJ1-2; no definite D call. Germline CDR1 and CDR2: GTSNPN and SVGIG (reference sequence). The CDR3 totals 15 residues. Between the trimmed V and J ends, which lost 0 bases and 3 bases, there was a span of 14 bases. CDR3: CAWSVELAGDYGYTF. CDR3 sequence (DNA): TGTGCCTGGAGTGTAGAATTGGCAGGCGACTATGGCTACACCTTC.

The chain has TRBV6-5 and TRBJ1-2; D perhaps matches TRBD1 (5 bases). Deletions cut 8 bases from V and 8 bases from J, with 18 bases between. Germline loops: CDR1 MNHEY, CDR2 SVGAGI. The CDR3 has 13 amino acids. The CDR3 region has the DNA TGTGCCAGCCTCGGTTCTGGGGCGCGGGGCTACACCTTC. Its translation: CASLGSGARGYTF.